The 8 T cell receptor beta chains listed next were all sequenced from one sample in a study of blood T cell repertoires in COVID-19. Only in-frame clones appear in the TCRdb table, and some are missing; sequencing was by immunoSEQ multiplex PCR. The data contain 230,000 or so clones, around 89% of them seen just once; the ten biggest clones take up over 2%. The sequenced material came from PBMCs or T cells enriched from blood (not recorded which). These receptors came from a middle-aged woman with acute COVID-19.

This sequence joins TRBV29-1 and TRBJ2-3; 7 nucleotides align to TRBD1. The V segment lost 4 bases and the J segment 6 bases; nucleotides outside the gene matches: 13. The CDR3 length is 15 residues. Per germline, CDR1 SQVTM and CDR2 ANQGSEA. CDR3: CSVVRATGLRDTQYF. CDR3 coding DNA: TGCAGCGTTGTCAGGGCGACAGGGCTTAGGGATACGCAGTATTTT.

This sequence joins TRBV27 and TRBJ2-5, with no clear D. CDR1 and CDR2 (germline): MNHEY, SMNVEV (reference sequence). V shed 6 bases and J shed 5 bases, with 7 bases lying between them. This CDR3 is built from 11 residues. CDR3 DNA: TGTGCCAGCAGGACCGGGGAGACCCAGTACTTC. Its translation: CASRTGETQYF.

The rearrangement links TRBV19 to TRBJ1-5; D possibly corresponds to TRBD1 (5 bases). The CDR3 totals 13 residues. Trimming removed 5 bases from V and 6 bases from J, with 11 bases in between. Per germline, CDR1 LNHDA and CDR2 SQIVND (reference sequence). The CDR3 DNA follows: TGTGCCAGTAGTCAGGGTTTTGGTCAGCCCCAGCATTTT. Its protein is CASSQGFGQPQHF.

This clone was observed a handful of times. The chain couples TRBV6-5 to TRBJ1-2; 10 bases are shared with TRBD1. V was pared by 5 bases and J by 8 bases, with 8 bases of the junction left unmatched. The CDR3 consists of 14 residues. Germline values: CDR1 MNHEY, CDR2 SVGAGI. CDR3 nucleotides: TGTGCCAGCAGTACGCGACAGGGGGCAGGAGGCTACACCTTC. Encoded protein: CASSTRQGAGGYTF.

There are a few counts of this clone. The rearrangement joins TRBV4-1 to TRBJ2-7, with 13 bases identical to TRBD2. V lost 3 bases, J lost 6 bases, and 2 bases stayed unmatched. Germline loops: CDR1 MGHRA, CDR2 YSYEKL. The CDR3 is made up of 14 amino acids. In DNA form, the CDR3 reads TGCGCCAGCAGCCATCGACTAGCGGGAGGCGAGCAGTACGTC. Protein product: CASSHRLAGGEQYV.

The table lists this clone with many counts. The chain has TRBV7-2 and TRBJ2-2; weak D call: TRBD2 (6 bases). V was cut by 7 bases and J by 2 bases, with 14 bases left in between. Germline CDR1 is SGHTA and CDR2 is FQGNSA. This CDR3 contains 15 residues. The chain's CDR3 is CASILPGLNTGELFF. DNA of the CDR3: TGTGCCAGCATCCTCCCGGGACTTAACACCGGGGAGCTGTTTTTT.

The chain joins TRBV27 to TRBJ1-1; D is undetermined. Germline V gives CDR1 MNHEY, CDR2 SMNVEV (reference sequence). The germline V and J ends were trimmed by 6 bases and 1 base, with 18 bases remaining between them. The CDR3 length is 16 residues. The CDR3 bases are TGTGCCAGCAGCCCCGGGTCCGGGGAAGGGAACACTGAAGCTTTCTTT. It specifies CASSPGSGEGNTEAFF.

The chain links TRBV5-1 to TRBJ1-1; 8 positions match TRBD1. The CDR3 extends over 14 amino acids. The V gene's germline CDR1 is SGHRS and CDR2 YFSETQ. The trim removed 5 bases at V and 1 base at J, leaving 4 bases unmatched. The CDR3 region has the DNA TGCGCCAGCAGGAGGGACAGGCCGAACACTGAAGCTTTCTTT. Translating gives CASRRDRPNTEAFF.